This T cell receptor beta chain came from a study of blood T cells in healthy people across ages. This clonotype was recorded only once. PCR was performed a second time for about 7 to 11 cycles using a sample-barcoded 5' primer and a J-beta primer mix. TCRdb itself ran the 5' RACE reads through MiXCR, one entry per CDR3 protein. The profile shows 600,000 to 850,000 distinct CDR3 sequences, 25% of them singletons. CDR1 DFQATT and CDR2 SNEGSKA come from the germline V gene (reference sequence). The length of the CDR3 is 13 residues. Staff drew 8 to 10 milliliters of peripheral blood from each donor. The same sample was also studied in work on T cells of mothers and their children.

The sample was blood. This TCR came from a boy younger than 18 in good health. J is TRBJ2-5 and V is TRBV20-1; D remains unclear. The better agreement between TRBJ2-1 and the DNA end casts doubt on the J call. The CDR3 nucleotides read TGCAGTGCAAGCCAGCCCGACTACAATGAGCAGTTCTTC. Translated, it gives CSASQPDYNEQFF.